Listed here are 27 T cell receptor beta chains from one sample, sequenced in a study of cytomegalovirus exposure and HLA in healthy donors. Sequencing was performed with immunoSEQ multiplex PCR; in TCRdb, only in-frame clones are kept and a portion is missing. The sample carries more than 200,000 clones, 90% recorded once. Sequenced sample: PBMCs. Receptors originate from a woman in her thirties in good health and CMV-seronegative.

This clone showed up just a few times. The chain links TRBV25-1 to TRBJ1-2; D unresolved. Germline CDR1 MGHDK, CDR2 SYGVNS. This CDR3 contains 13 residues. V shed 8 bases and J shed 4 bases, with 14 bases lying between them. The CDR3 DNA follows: TGTGCCAGCGCCCGCGGGAGCGGCTATGGCTACACCTTC. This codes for CASARGSGYGYTF.

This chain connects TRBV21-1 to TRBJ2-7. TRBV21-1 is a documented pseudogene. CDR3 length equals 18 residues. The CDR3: CASSNGCQERTRSYEQYF. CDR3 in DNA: TGTGCCAGCAGCAACGGCTGCCAGGAAAGGACCAGATCCTACGAGCAGTACTTC.

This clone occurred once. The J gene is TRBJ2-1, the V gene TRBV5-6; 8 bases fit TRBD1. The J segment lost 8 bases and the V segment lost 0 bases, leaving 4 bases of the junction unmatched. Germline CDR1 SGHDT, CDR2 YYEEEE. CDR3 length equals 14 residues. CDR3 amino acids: CASSLALDRDEQFF. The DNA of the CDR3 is TGTGCCAGCAGCTTGGCTCTGGACAGGGATGAGCAGTTCTTC.

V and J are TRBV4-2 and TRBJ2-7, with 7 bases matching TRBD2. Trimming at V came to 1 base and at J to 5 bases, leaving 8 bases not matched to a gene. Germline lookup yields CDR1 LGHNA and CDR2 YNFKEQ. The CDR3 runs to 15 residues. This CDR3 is CASSQVAAGADEQYF. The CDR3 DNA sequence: TGTGCCAGCAGCCAAGTTGCTGCGGGAGCGGACGAGCAGTACTTC.

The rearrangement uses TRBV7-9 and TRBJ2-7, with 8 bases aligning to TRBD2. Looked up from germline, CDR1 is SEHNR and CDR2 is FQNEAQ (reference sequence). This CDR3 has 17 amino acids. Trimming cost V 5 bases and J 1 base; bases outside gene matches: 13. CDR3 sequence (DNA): TGTGCCAGCAGCCCCGACTCGTTTAGCGGGATGTCCTACGAGCAGTACTTC. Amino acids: CASSPDSFSGMSYEQYF.

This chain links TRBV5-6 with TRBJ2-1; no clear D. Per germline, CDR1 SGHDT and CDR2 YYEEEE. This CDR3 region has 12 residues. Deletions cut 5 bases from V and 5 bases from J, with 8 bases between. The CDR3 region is CASSQYDNEQFF. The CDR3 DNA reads TGTGCCAGCAGTCAATACGACAATGAGCAGTTCTTC.

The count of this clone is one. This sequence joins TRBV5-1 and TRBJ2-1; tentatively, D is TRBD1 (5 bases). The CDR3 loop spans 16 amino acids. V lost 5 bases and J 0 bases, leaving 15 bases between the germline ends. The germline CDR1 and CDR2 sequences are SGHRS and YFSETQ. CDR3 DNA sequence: TGCGCCAGCAGATCGACAGAAGCGAGCTCCTACAATGAGCAGTTCTTC. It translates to CASRSTEASSYNEQFF.

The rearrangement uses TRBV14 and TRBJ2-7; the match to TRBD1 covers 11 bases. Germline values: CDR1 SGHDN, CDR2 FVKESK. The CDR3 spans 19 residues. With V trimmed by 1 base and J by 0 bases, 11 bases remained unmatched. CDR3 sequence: CASSQVGGFGTGGSYEQYF. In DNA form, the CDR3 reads TGTGCCAGCAGCCAAGTTGGGGGATTCGGGACAGGGGGCTCCTACGAGCAGTACTTC. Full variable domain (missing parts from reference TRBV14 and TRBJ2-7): EAGVTQFPSHSVIEKGQTVTLRCDPISGHDNLYWYRRVMGKEIKFLLHFVKESKQDESGMPNNRFLAERTGGTYSTLKVQPAELEDSGVYFCASSQVGGFGTGGSYEQYFGPGTRLTVT.

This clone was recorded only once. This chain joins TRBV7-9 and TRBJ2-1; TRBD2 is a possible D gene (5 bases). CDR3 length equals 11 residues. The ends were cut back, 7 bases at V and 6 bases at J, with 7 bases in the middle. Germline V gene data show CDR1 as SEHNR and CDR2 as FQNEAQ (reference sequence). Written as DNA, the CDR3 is TGTGCCAGCACAACTAGCAATGAGCAGTTCTTC. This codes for CASTTSNEQFF.

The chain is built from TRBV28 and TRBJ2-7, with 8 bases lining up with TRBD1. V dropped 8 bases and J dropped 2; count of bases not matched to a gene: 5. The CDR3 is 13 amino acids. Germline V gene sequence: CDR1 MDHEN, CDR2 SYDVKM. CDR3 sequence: CASLGQGTYEQYF. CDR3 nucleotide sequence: TGTGCCAGCCTAGGACAGGGCACCTACGAGCAGTACTTC.

CDR3 loop: CASSMPGGSNYGYTF. In DNA form, the CDR3 reads TGTGCCAGTAGTATGCCAGGAGGAAGTAACTATGGCTACACCTTC. The gene calls are TRBV19 and TRBJ1-2, with D uncertain. In germline, CDR1 is LNHDA, CDR2 SQIVND (reference sequence). Trimming shortened V by 3 bases and J by 1 base, and 12 bases separated the two germline ends. CDR3 length: 15 amino acids.

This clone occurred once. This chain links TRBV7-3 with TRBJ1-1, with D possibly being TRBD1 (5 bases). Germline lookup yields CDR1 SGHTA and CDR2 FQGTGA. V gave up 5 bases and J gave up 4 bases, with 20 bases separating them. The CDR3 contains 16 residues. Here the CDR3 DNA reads TGTGCCAGCAGCCCCAGTTCGGGGCGGGCGGGCACTGAAGCTTTCTTT. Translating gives CASSPSSGRAGTEAFF.

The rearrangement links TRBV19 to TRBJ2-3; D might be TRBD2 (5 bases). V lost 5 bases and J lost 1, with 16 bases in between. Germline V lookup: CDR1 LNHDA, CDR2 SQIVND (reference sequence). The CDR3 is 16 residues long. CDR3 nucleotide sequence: TGTGCCAGTAGTTATATGGGAGTTGGGGGCACAGATACGCAGTATTTT. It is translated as CASSYMGVGGTDTQYF. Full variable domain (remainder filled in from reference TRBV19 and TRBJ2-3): DGGITQSPKYLFRKEGQNVTLSCEQNLNHDAMYWYRQDPGQGLRLIYYSQIVNDFQKGDIAEGYSVSREKKESFPLTVTSAQKNPTAFYLCASSYMGVGGTDTQYFGPGTRLTVL.

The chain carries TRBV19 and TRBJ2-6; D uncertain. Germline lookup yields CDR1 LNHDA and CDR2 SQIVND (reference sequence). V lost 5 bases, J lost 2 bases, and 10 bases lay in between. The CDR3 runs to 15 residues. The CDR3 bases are TGTGCCAGTAGTGGCAATCTCCCTGGGGCCAACGTCCTGACTTTC. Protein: CASSGNLPGANVLTF.

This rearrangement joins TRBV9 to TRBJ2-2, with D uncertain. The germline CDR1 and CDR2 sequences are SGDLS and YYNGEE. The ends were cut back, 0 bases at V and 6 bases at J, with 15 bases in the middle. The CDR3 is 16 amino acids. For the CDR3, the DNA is TGTGCCAGCAGCGTAGTAGGTAGCTCCGAGGCCGGGGAGCTGTTTTTT. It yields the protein CASSVVGSSEAGELFF. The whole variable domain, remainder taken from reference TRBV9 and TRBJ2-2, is DSGVTQTPKHLITATGQRVTLRCSPRSGDLSVYWYQQSLDQGLQFLIQYYNGEERAKGNILERFSAQQFPDLHSELNLSSLELGDSALYFCASSVVGSSEAGELFFGEGSRLTVL.

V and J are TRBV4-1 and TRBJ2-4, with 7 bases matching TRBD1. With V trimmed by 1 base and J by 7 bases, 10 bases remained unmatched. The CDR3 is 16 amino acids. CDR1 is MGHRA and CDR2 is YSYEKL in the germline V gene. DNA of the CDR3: TGCGCCAGCAGCCAAGCGCTCAACAGGGGAATGAACATTCAGTACTTC. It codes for CASSQALNRGMNIQYF.

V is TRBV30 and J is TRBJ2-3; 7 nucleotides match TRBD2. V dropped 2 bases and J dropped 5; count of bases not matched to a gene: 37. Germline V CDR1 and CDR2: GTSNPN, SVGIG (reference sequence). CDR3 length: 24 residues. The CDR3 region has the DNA TGTGCCTGGAGTACCTCCGGGGAGGGCCTTAGAGAGTCCGGGAGATTGCAAGACAAAGATACGCAGTATTTT. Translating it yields CAWSTSGEGLRESGRLQDKDTQYF.

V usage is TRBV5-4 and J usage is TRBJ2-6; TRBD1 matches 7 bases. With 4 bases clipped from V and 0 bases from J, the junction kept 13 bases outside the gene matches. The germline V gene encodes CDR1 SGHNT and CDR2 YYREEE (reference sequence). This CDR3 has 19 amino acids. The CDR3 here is CASSRRLGQSSSGANVLTF. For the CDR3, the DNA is TGTGCCAGCAGCCGCCGTCTGGGACAGTCCTCCTCTGGGGCCAACGTCCTGACTTTC.

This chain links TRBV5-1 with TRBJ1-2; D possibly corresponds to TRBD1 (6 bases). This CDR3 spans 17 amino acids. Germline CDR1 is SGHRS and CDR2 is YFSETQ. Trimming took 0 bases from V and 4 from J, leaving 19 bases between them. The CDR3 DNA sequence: TGCGCCAGCAGCTTGGGGACAGTCACCCGGGGTGGCTATGGCTACACCTTC. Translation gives CASSLGTVTRGGYGYTF.

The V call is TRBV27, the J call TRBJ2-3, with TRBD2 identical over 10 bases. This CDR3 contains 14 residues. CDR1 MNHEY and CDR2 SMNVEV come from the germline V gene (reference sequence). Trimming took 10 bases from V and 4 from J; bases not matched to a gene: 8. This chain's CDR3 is CATGLAGEADTQYF. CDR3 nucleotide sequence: TGTGCCACCGGGCTAGCGGGAGAAGCAGATACGCAGTATTTT.

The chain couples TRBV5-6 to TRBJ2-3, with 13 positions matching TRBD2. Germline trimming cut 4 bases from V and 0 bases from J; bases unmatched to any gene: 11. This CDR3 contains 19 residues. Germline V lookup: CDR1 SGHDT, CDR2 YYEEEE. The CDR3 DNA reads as TGTGCCAGCAGCCTTGGTTGGGGACTAGCGGGATCTAGCACAGATACGCAGTATTTT. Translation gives CASSLGWGLAGSSTDTQYF.

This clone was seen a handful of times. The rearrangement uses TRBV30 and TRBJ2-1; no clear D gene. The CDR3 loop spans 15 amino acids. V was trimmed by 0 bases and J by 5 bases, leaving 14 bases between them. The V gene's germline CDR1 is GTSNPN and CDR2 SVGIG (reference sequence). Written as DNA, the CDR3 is TGTGCCTGGAGTGTACCGGACCGAAGAAACAATGAGCAGTTCTTC. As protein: CAWSVPDRRNNEQFF.

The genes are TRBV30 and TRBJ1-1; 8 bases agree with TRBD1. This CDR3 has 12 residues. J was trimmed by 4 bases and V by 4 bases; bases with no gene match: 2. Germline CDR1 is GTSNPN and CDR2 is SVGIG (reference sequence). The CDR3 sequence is CAWIRGLTEAFF. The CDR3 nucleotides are TGTGCCTGGATCAGGGGGCTCACTGAAGCTTTCTTT.

CDR3 bases: TGCAGCGCTAGGACAGGGGGCATAAATGAGCAGTTCTTC. This sequence encodes CSARTGGINEQFF. The V call is TRBV29-1, the J call TRBJ2-1; 11 bases map to TRBD1. The CDR3 loop spans 13 amino acids. The germline V gene encodes CDR1 SQVTM and CDR2 ANQGSEA. With V trimmed by 7 bases and J by 7 bases, 6 bases remained unmatched.

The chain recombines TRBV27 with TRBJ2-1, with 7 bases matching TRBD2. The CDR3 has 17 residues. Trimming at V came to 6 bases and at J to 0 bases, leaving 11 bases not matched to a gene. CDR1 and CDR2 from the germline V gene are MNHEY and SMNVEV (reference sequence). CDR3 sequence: CASSSLSSGSSYNEQFF. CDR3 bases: TGTGCCAGCAGCTCCCTCTCTAGCGGTAGCTCCTACAATGAGCAGTTCTTC.

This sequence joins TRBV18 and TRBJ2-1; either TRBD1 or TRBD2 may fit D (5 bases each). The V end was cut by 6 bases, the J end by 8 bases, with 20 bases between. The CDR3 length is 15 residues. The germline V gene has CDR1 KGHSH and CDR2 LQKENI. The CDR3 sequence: CASSPVLGEWDEQFF. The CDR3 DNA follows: TGTGCCAGCTCCCCCGTTCTGGGGGAATGGGATGAGCAGTTCTTC.

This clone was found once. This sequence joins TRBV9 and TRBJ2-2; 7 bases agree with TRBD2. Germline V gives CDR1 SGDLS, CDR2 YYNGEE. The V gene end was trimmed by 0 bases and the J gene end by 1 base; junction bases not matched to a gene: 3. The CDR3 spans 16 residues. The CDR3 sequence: CASSVASGMNTGELFF. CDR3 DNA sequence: TGTGCCAGCAGCGTAGCCAGCGGGATGAACACCGGGGAGCTGTTTTTT.